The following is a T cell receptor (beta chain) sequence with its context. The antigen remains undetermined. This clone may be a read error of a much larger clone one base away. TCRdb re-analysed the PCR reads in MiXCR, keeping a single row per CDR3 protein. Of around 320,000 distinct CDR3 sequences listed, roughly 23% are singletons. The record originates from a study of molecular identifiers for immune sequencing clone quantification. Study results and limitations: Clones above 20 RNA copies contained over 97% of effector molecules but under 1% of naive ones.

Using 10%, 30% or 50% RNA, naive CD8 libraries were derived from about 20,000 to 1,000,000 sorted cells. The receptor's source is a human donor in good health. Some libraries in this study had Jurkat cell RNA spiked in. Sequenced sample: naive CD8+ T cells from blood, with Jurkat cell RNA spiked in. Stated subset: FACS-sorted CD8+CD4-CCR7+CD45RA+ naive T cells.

CDR3 sequence reads: CASSLTGGWDEQLF. CDR3 DNA: TGTGCCAGCAGCTTGACAGGGGGCTGGGATGAGCAGCTCTTC. The chain employs TRBV12-3 or TRBV12-4 and TRBJ2-1, with 10 bases lining up with TRBD1. This CDR3 is built from 14 residues.